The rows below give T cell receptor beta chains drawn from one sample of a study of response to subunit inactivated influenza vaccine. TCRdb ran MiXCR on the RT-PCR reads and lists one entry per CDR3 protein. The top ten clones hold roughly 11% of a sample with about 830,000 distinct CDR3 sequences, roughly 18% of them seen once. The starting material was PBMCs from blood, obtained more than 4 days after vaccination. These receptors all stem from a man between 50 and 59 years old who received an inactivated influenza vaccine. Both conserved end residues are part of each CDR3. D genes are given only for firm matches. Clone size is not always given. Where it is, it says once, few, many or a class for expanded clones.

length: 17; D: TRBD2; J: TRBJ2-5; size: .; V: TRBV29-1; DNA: TGCAGCGCCGTAGACCGGAAAGGGACTAGCGGACGGGAGACCCAGTACTTC; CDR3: CSAVDRKGTSGRETQYF
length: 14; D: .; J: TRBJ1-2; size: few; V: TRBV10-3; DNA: TGTGCCACCGGGGCTAAGGTGGCAGGCGATGGCTACACCTTC; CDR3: CATGAKVAGDGYTF
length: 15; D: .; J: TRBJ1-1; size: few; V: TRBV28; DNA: TGTGCCAGCAGTTTGATGGTCCAGGGAGGGACTGAAGCTTTCTTT; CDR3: CASSLMVQGGTEAFF
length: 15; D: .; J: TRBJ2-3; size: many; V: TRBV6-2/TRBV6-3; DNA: TGTGCCAGCGGTTCCGGGGAGTTGGTCACAGATACGCAGTATTTT; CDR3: CASGSGELVTDTQYF
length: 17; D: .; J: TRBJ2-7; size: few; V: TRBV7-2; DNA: TGTGCCAGCAGCTTAGCCTGGTCGGGGACAACAGCCTACGAGCAGTACTTC; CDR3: CASSLAWSGTTAYEQYF
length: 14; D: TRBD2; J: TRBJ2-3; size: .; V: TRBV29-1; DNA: TGCAGCGTTGGCCTAGCGGGAGGGATTGGTACGCAGTATTTT; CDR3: CSVGLAGGIGTQYF
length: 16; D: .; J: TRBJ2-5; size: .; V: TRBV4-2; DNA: TGTGCCAGCAGTCGGACGGGGGCGGGAGAGCAAGAGACCCAGTACTTC; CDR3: CASSRTGAGEQETQYF
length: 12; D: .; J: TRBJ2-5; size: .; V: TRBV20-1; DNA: TGCAGTTACCCCGGGGGGCACGAGACCCAGTACTTC; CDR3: CSYPGGHETQYF
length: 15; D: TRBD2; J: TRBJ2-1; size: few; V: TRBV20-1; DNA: TGCAGTGCTAGACGGGAGGCAACAATCTACAATGAGCAGTTCTTC; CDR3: CSARREATIYNEQFF
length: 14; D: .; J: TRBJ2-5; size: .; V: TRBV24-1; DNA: TGTGCCACCAGTGATTTTCCTAATGAAGAGACCCAGTACTTC; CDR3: CATSDFPNEETQYF
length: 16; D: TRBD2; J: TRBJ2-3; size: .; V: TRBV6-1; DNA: TGTGCCAGCATCGAGCGGGGGGGCCGTAGCACAGATACGCAGTATTTT; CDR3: CASIERGGRSTDTQYF
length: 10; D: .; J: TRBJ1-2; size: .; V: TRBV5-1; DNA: TGCGCCAGCAGTGCGTATGGCTACACCTTC; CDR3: CASSAYGYTF
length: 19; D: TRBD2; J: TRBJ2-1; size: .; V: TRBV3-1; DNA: TGTGCCAGCAGCCAAGATATGGGGAGGACTAGCGGCTCCTACAATGAGCAGTTCTTC; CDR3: CASSQDMGRTSGSYNEQFF
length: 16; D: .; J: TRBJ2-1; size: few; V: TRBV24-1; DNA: TGTGCCACCAGTGATTTTGAGGACCGCTCCTACAATGAGCAGTTCTTC; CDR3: CATSDFEDRSYNEQFF
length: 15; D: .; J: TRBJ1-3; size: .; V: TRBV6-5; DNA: TGTGCCAGCGTTGACAGGATTGCCTCTGGAAACACCATATATTTT; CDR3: CASVDRIASGNTIYF
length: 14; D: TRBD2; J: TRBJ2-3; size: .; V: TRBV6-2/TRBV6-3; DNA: TGTGCCAGCACCCTAGCGGGGTTGGGGGATACGCAGTATTTT; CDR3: CASTLAGLGDTQYF